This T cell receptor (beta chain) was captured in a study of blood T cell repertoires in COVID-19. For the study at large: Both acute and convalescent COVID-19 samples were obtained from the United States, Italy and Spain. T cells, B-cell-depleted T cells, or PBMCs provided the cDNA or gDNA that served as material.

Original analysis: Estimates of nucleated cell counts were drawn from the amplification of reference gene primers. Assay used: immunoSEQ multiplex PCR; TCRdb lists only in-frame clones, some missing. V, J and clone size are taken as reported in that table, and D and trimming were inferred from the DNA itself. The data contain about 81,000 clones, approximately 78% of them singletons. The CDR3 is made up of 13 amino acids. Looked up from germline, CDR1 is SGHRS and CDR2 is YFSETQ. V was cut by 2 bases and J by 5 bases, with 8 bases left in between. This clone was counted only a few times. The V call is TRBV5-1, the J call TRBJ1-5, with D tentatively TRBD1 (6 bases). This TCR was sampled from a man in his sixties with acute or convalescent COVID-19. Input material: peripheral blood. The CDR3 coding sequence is TGCGCCAGCAGCTTACAGGGAGATCAGCCCCAGCATTTT. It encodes CASSLQGDQPQHF.